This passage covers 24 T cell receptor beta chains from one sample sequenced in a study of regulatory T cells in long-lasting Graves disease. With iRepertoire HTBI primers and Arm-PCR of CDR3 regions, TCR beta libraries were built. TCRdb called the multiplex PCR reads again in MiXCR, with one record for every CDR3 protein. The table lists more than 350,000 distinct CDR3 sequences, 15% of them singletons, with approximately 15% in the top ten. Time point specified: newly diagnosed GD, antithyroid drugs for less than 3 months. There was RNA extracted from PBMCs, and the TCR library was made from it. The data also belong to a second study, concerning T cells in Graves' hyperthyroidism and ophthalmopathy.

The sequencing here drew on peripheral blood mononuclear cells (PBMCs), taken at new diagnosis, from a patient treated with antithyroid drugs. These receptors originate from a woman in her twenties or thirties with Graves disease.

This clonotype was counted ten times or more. The CDR3 loop reads CASSLGLENTQYF. DNA for the CDR3: TGTGCCAGCAGCTTAGGACTGGAGAATACGCAGTATTTT. The chain couples TRBV13 to TRBJ2-3, with D uncertain. Germline V gives CDR1 PRHDT, CDR2 FYEKMQ (reference sequence). Deletions cut 0 bases from V and 7 bases from J, with 8 bases between. This CDR3 contains 13 residues.

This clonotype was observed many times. The chain's CDR3 is CASSNRVGAEAFF. The CDR3 coding sequence is TGTGCCAGCAGTAACAGGGTAGGGGCTGAAGCTTTCTTT. J is TRBJ1-1 and V is TRBV12-3 or TRBV12-4, with D maybe TRBD1 (6 bases). CDR3 length: 13 amino acids. V was cut by 5 bases and J by 6 bases, with 13 bases left in between.

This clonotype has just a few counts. CDR3 nucleotides: TGTGCCAGCAGCTCTCCGACTAGGACACACCAGATTTCTAACTATGGCTACACCTTC. Translating gives CASSSPTRTHQISNYGYTF. The chain joins TRBV11-2 to TRBJ1-2, with D tentatively TRBD1 (5 bases). CDR3 length equals 19 residues. Trimming took off 4 bases at V and 0 bases at J, with 24 bases between the two ends. Germline V gives CDR1 SGHAT, CDR2 FQNNGV.

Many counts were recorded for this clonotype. The CDR3 DNA follows: TGTGCCAGCAGCTTGGCCCGGGACAGCTACAATGAGCAGTTCTTC. This sequence encodes CASSLARDSYNEQFF. J is TRBJ2-1 and V is TRBV5-5, with 7 nucleotides matching TRBD1. V lost 0 bases to trimming and J lost 3 bases; unmatched junction nucleotides: 3. The CDR3 loop spans 15 amino acids. Germline CDR1 SGHKS, CDR2 YYEKEE (reference sequence).

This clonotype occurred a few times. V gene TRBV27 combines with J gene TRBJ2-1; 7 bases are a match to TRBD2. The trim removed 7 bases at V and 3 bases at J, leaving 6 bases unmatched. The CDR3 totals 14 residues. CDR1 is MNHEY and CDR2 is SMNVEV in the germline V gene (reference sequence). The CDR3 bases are TGTGCCAGCATTGGGAGGGTTGGCTACAATGAGCAGTTCTTC. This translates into CASIGRVGYNEQFF.

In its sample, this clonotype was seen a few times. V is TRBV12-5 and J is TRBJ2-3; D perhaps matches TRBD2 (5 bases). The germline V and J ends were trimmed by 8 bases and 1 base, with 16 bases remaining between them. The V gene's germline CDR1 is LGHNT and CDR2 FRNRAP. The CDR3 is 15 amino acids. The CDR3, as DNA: TGTGCTAGTTCTACCTCCGTGGGAGGCACAGATACGCAGTATTTT. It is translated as CASSTSVGGTDTQYF.

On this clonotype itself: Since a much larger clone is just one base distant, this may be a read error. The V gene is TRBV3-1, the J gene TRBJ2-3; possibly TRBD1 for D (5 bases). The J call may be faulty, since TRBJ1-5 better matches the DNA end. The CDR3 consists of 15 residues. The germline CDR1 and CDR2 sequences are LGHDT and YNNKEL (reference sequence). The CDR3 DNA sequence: TGTGCCAGCAGCCAAGTCGGGGCAGGGACGGATACGCAGCATTTT. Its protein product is CASSQVGAGTDTQHF.

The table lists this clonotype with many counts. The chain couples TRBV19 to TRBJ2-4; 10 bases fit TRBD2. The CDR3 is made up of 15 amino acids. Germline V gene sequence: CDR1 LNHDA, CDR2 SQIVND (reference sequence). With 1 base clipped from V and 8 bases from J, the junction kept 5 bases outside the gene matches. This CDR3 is CASSIVASGSYIQYF. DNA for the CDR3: TGTGCCAGTAGTATAGTCGCTAGCGGGAGTTACATTCAGTACTTC.

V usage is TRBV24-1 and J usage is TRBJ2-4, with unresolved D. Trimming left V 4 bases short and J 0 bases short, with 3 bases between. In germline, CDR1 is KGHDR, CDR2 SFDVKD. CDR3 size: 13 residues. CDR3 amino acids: CATSEEAKNIQYF. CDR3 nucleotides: TGTGCCACCAGTGAGGAAGCCAAAAACATTCAGTACTTC.

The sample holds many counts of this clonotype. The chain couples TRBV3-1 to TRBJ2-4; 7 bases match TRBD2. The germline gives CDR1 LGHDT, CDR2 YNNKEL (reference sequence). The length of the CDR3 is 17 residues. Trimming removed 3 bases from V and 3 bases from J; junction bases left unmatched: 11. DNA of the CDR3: TGTGCCAGCAGCCAGATAAGGTCGGCGGGGGACAAAAACATTCAGTACTTC. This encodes CASSQIRSAGDKNIQYF.

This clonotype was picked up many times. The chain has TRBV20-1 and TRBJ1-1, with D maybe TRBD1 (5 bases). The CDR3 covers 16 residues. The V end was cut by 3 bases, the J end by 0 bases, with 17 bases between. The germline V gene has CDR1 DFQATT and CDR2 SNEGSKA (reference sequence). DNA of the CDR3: TGCAGTGCTAGGGCGGATCCAGGGTGGATGAACACTGAAGCTTTCTTT. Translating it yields CSARADPGWMNTEAFF.

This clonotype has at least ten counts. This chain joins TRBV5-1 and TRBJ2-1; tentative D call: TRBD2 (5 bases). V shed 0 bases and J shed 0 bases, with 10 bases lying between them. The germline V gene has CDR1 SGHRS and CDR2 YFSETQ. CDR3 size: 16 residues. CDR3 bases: TGCGCCAGCAGCTTGGAGGCAGGACTCTCCTACAATGAGCAGTTCTTC. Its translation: CASSLEAGLSYNEQFF.

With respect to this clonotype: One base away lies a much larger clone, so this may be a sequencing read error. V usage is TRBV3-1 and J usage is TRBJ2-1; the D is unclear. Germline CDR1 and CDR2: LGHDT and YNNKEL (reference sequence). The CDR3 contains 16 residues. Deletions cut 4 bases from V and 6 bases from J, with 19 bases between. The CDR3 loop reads CASSPTGRIWGNEQFF. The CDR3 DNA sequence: TGTGCCAGCAGCCCAACCGGACGGATTTGGGGCAATGAGCAGTTCTTC.

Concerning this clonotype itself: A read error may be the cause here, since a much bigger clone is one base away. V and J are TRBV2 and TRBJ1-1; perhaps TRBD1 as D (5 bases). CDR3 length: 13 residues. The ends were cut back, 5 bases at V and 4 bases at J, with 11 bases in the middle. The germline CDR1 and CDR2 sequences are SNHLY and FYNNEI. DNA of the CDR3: TGTGCCAGCAGTAACCAGGGAGTCACTGAAGCTTTCTTT. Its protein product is CASSNQGVTEAFF.

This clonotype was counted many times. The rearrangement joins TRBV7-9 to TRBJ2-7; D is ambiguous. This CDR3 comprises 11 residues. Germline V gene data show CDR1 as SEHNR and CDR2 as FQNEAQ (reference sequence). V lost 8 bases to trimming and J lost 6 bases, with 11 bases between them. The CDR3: CASGLGSEQYF. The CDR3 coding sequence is TGTGCCAGCGGGCTCGGCTCCGAGCAGTACTTC.

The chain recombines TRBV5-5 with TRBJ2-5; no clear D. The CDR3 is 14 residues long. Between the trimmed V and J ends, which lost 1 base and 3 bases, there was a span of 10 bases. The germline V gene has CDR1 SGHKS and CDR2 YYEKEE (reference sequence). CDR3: CASSLWSGEETQYF. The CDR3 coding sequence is TGTGCCAGCAGCTTGTGGTCCGGAGAAGAGACCCAGTACTTC.

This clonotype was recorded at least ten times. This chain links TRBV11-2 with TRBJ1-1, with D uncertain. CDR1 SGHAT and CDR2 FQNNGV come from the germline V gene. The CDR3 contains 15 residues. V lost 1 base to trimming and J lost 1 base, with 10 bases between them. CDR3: CASSLVELGNTEAFF. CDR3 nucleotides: TGTGCCAGCAGCTTAGTGGAACTTGGGAACACTGAAGCTTTCTTT.

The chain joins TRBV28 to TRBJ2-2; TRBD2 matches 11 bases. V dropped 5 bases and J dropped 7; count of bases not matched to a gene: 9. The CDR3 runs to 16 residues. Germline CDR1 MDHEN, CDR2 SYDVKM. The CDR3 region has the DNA TGTGCCAGCAGTGGAGAGGGACTAGCGGTTAACGGGGAGCTGTTTTTT. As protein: CASSGEGLAVNGELFF.

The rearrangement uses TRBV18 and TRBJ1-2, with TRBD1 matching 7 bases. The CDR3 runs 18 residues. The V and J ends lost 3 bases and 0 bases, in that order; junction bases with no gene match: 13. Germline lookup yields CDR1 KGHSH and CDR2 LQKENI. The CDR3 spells CASSPAGHTGAANYGYTF. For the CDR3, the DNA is TGTGCCAGCTCACCTGCCGGACACACAGGGGCAGCTAACTATGGCTACACCTTC.

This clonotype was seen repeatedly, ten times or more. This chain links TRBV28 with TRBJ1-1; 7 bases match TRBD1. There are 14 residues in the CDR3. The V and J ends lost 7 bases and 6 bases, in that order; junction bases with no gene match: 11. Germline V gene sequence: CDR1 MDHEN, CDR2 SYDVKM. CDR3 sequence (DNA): TGTGCCAGCATTTCCGACAGGGCTTCCCCTGAAGCTTTCTTT. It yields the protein CASISDRASPEAFF.

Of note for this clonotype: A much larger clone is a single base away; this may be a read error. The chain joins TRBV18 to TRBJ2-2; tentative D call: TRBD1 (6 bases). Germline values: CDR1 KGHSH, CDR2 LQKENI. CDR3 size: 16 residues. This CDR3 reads CASSPAWTASTGEPFF. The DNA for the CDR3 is TGTGCCAGCTCACCGGCCTGGACAGCCTCCACCGGGGAGCCGTTTTTT.

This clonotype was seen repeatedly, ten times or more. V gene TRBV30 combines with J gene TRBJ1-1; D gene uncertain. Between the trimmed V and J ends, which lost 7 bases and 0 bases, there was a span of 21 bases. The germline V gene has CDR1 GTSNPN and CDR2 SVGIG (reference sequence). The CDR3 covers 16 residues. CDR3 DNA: TGTGCCTCCTCTCGGCCACCCAGGATCCTGAACACTGAAGCTTTCTTT. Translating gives CASSRPPRILNTEAFF.

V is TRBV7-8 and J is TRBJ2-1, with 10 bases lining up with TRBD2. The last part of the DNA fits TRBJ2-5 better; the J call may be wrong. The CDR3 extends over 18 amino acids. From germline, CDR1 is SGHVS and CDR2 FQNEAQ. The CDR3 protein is CASSSERSSGRLRETQYF. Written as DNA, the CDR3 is TGTGCCAGCAGCTCAGAACGGAGTAGCGGGAGGCTAAGGGAGACCCAGTACTTC.

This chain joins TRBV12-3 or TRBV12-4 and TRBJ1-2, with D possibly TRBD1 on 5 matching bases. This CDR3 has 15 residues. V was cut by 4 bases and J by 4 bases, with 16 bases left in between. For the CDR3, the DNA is TGTGCCAGCAGTTCCTACCTGACAGTCTCCTATGGCTACACCTTC. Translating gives CASSSYLTVSYGYTF.